Listed here is a single TCR beta chain. Sequenced by immunoSEQ multiplex PCR; TCRdb stores in-frame clones only, minus some. The sample records around 97,000 clones, around 96% being singletons. The data derive from a study of technical replicates of blood from four donors. This TCR came from a human donor in good health. The sequencing input was T cells isolated from PBMCs.

The CDR3 region has the DNA TGCGCCAGCAGCCAAGCAGGGACTAGCAATGAGCAGTTCTTC. This codes for CASSQAGTSNEQFF. The chain is built from TRBV4-3 and TRBJ2-1, with 8 bases matching TRBD2. The CDR3 consists of 14 residues. The J segment lost 6 bases and the V segment lost 1 base, leaving 2 bases of the junction unmatched. Per the germline V gene, CDR1 is LGHNA and CDR2 is YSLEER.